What follows are 32 T cell receptor beta chains derived from one specimen sequenced in a study of OX40 agonist ivuxolimab in advanced cancers. Some clones are missing from TCRdb's copy, which holds only in-frame ones; the method was immunoSEQ multiplex PCR. Of about 35,000 clones in the sample, roughly 84% were seen once. The sample in question was CD4+ or CD8+ T cells sorted from blood, obtained in a trial of the OX40 agonist ivuxolimab. Every receptor here comes from an adult with an advanced solid tumor such as melanoma, head and neck, liver or kidney cancer.

The CDR3 DNA is TGTGCCAGCAGTGACCCAGCAGCCCAGGGGGAAAAACTGTTTTTT. Translating it yields CASSDPAAQGEKLFF. The V gene is TRBV2, the J gene TRBJ1-4, with D tentatively TRBD1 (6 bases). Germline lookup yields CDR1 SNHLY and CDR2 FYNNEI. This CDR3 has 15 amino acids. V was cut by 3 bases and J by 8 bases, with 16 bases left in between.

The CDR3 is CASRGVSAHEQYF. Here the CDR3 DNA reads TGTGCCAGCAGGGGGGTCAGCGCTCACGAGCAGTACTTC. The chain uses TRBV6-1 and TRBJ2-7; either TRBD1 or TRBD2 may fit D (5 bases each). This CDR3 contains 13 residues. CDR1 MNHNS and CDR2 SASEGT come from the germline V gene. V was trimmed by 6 bases and J by 5 bases, leaving 14 bases between them.

CDR3 nucleotides: TGCGCCAGCAGCTTGGGAGGGACCCAACCATCTGAGCAGTTCTTC. Encoded protein: CASSLGGTQPSEQFF. This chain joins TRBV5-1 and TRBJ2-1; either TRBD1 or TRBD2 may supply D (5 bases each). V was clipped by 0 bases and J by 9 bases, with 16 bases between them. Germline values: CDR1 SGHRS, CDR2 YFSETQ. The length of the CDR3 is 15 residues. The full variable domain, its missing parts supplied by reference TRBV5-1 and TRBJ2-1, is KAGVTQTPRYLIKTRGQQVTLSCSPISGHRSVSWYQQTPGQGLQFLFEYFSETQRNKGNFPGRFSGRQFSNSRSEMNVSTLELGDSALYLCASSLGGTQPSEQFFGPGTRLTVL.

The rearrangement joins TRBV19 to TRBJ1-5; no reliable D call. There are 16 residues in the CDR3. CDR1 and CDR2 (germline): LNHDA, SQIVND (reference sequence). Trimming cost V 2 bases and J 0 bases, with 11 bases left between them. The CDR3 region has the DNA TGTGCCAGTAGTATAATTACCGGGAATAGCAATCAGCCCCAGCATTTT. Translating gives CASSIITGNSNQPQHF.

The chain links TRBV4-1 to TRBJ1-4, with TRBD1 matching over 12 bases. CDR1 MGHRA and CDR2 YSYEKL come from the germline V gene. This CDR3 is 15 amino acids long. J was trimmed by 10 bases and V by 3 bases; bases with no gene match: 6. CDR3 DNA: TGCGCCAGCAGCCAGATGGGACAGGGGGCGGGAAAACTGTTTTTT. Its protein is CASSQMGQGAGKLFF.

The genes are TRBV6-1 and TRBJ1-2; weak D call: TRBD1 (6 bases). This CDR3 has 14 residues. The V end was cut by 0 bases, the J end by 8 bases, with 13 bases between. The germline V gene encodes CDR1 MNHNS and CDR2 SASEGT. The CDR3 bases are TGTGCCAGCAGTGAAGCGGGTAGGGGGGACGGCTACACCTTC. Amino acids: CASSEAGRGDGYTF.

The V gene is TRBV13, the J gene TRBJ2-7; D is possibly TRBD2 (6 bases). Germline loops: CDR1 PRHDT, CDR2 FYEKMQ (reference sequence). Trimming took 3 bases from V and 0 from J, leaving 15 bases between them. The CDR3 contains 16 residues. The CDR3: CASSFSVAASSYEQYF. The CDR3 DNA sequence: TGTGCCAGCAGCTTCTCGGTAGCGGCAAGCTCCTACGAGCAGTACTTC.

Concerning this clone: The conserved phenylalanine or tryptophan is not found at the CDR3 terminus, so this likely reflects a read error. This chain links TRBV5-1 with TRBJ2-3; a weak D match, TRBD1 (6 bases). Germline CDR1 reads SGHRS; CDR2 reads YFSETQ. Trimming pared 3 bases from V and 0 bases from J, leaving 11 bases between. CDR3 length equals 15 residues. CDR3 residues: CASSSRGSSTDTQYL. The CDR3 nucleotides read TGCGCCAGCAGCTCGAGGGGGTCTAGCACAGATACGCAGTATCTT.

The V gene is TRBV6-5, the J gene TRBJ1-1; weak D call: TRBD1 (6 bases). The V and J ends lost 2 bases and 0 bases respectively, with 10 bases between them. From germline, CDR1 is MNHEY and CDR2 SVGAGI. The CDR3 sequence is 15 residues long. The CDR3 DNA follows: TGTGCCAGCAGTTACCTTTCAGGGGTGAACACTGAAGCTTTCTTT. Amino acid sequence: CASSYLSGVNTEAFF.

V and J are TRBV5-4 and TRBJ2-5; TRBD2 matches at 8 bases. Per the germline V gene, CDR1 is SGHNT and CDR2 is YYREEE (reference sequence). Germline trimming cut 4 bases from V and 1 base from J; bases unmatched to any gene: 6. This CDR3 is built from 15 residues. DNA for the CDR3: TGTGCCAGCAGCCTGGCCAGCGGGGGCCAAGAGACCCAGTACTTC. Residues: CASSLASGGQETQYF. Using reference TRBV5-4 and TRBJ2-5 for the parts outside the CDR3, the full variable domain is ETGVTQSPTHLIKTRGQQVTLRCSSQSGHNTVSWYQQALGQGPQFIFQYYREEENGRGNFPPRFSGLQFPNYSSELNVNALELDDSALYLCASSLASGGQETQYFGPGTRLLVL.

This clone was seen just once. The CDR3: CASSPNTWTSGTDTQYF. The CDR3 DNA sequence: TGCGCCAGCAGCCCAAACACCTGGACTAGCGGCACAGATACGCAGTATTTT. V gene TRBV5-1 combines with J gene TRBJ2-3; 9 bases map to TRBD2. The V gene's germline CDR1 is SGHRS and CDR2 YFSETQ. This CDR3 is 17 amino acids long. V lost 4 bases and J lost 1; bases outside the gene matches: 10. Full variable domain (outside the CDR3, taken from reference TRBV5-1 and TRBJ2-3): KAGVTQTPRYLIKTRGQQVTLSCSPISGHRSVSWYQQTPGQGLQFLFEYFSETQRNKGNFPGRFSGRQFSNSRSEMNVSTLELGDSALYLCASSPNTWTSGTDTQYFGPGTRLTVL.

The chain is built from TRBV5-1 and TRBJ1-4, with D unresolved. Between the trimmed V and J ends, which lost 0 bases and 0 bases, there was a span of 9 bases. The germline gives CDR1 SGHRS, CDR2 YFSETQ. This CDR3 region has 16 residues. CDR3 DNA sequence: TGCGCCAGCAGCTTGGTTGGGTCCACAACTAATGAAAAACTGTTTTTT. Protein sequence: CASSLVGSTTNEKLFF.

The V gene is TRBV5-1, the J gene TRBJ2-3; tentatively, D is TRBD2 (5 bases). Germline V gives CDR1 SGHRS, CDR2 YFSETQ. The germline V and J ends were trimmed by 5 bases and 0 bases, with 13 bases remaining between them. The CDR3 extends over 15 amino acids. The CDR3 loop reads CASSQGRPSTDTQYF. As DNA, the CDR3 is TGCGCCAGCAGTCAAGGGAGACCTAGCACAGATACGCAGTATTTT.

The chain couples TRBV5-4 to TRBJ2-5, with 7 bases identical to TRBD1. Germline values: CDR1 SGHNT, CDR2 YYREEE (reference sequence). J was trimmed by 4 bases and V by 3 bases; bases with no gene match: 6. The CDR3 runs 14 residues. CDR3 nucleotide sequence: TGTGCCAGCAGCTCCGACAGGGTCCCAGAGACCCAGTACTTC. Amino acids: CASSSDRVPETQYF.

The genes are TRBV25-1 and TRBJ1-2; no reliable D call. Germline CDR1 MGHDK, CDR2 SYGVNS. V was trimmed by 5 bases and J by 1 base, leaving 11 bases between them. CDR3 length: 14 residues. In DNA form, the CDR3 reads TGTGCCAGCAGTCATCGAGCCCTTAACTATGGCTACACCTTC. It codes for CASSHRALNYGYTF.

This chain connects TRBV5-5 to TRBJ1-3; D is undetermined. The CDR3 length is 15 residues. Germline V gene sequence: CDR1 SGHKS, CDR2 YYEKEE (reference sequence). V was clipped by 4 bases and J by 0 bases, with 11 bases between them. The CDR3 region is CASSRVHSSGNTIYF. As DNA, the CDR3 is TGTGCCAGCAGCCGAGTCCACAGCTCTGGAAACACCATATATTTT.

This chain joins TRBV6-5 and TRBJ1-2; D is possibly TRBD1 (5 bases). The CDR3 is made up of 14 amino acids. Germline CDR1 is MNHEY and CDR2 is SVGAGI. The V end lost 5 bases, the J end lost 2 bases, and 12 bases lay between the germline ends. The CDR3: CASSRPGGNYGYTF. The DNA for the CDR3 is TGTGCCAGCAGTAGACCCGGGGGGAACTATGGCTACACCTTC.

The rearrangement uses TRBV10-2 and TRBJ2-3; unclear D gene. Looked up from germline, CDR1 is WSHSY and CDR2 is SAAADI. The CDR3 loop spans 15 amino acids. With 1 base removed from V and 2 bases from J, the gap between germline ends came to 10 bases. The DNA of the CDR3 is TGCGCCAGCAGTGAGTACCGCGGCTACACAGATACGCAGTATTTT. Protein sequence: CASSEYRGYTDTQYF.

This clone was observed a single time. The V gene is TRBV5-1, the J gene TRBJ1-2; a weak D match, TRBD1 (6 bases). Germline CDR1 is SGHRS and CDR2 is YFSETQ. The ends were cut back, 4 bases at V and 7 bases at J, with 11 bases in the middle. The CDR3 has 12 residues. CDR3 residues: CASSPGQGGYTF. Here the CDR3 DNA reads TGCGCCAGCAGCCCGGGACAAGGTGGCTACACCTTC. Combining the CDR3 with reference TRBV5-1 and TRBJ1-2 gives the whole variable domain KAGVTQTPRYLIKTRGQQVTLSCSPISGHRSVSWYQQTPGQGLQFLFEYFSETQRNKGNFPGRFSGRQFSNSRSEMNVSTLELGDSALYLCASSPGQGGYTFGSGTRLTVV.

The chain has TRBV6-5 and TRBJ1-5; no reliable D call. The V end was cut by 0 bases, the J end by 6 bases, with 6 bases between. Germline V CDR1 and CDR2: MNHEY, SVGAGI. This CDR3 has 13 amino acids. The CDR3 spells CASSYSKGQPQHF. CDR3 sequence (DNA): TGTGCCAGCAGTTACTCGAAAGGTCAGCCCCAGCATTTT.

The chain uses TRBV6-5 and TRBJ2-7, with D possibly called TRBD1 or TRBD2 (5 bases each). The CDR3 has 14 amino acids. Deletions cut 4 bases from V and 0 bases from J, with 10 bases between. CDR1 MNHEY and CDR2 SVGAGI come from the germline V gene. The CDR3 region is CASSLGRRSYEQYF. The CDR3 DNA follows: TGTGCCAGCAGTTTGGGACGCCGCTCCTACGAGCAGTACTTC.

The chain employs TRBV7-3 and TRBJ2-1; D is unresolved. V shed 0 bases and J shed 5 bases, with 8 bases lying between them. The CDR3 is 14 amino acids. Germline CDR1 SGHTA, CDR2 FQGTGA. The chain's CDR3 is CASSLTIYDNEQFF. In DNA, the CDR3 is TGTGCCAGCAGCTTAACTATCTACGACAATGAGCAGTTCTTC.

The chain joins TRBV7-2 to TRBJ1-2; D is possibly TRBD1 (6 bases). V gave up 1 base and J gave up 7 bases, with 10 bases separating them. The germline CDR1 and CDR2 sequences are SGHTA and FQGNSA. The CDR3 has 13 residues. This CDR3 reads CASSLGQGFGYTF. CDR3 nucleotide sequence: TGTGCCAGCAGCTTAGGGCAGGGGTTTGGCTACACCTTC. The full variable domain, rest sourced from reference TRBV7-2 and TRBJ1-2, is GAGVSQSPSNKVTEKGKDVELRCDPISGHTALYWYRQSLGQGLEFLIYFQGNSAPDKSGLPSDRFSAERTGGSVSTLTIQRTQQEDSAVYLCASSLGQGFGYTFGSGTRLTVV.

The chain links TRBV5-4 to TRBJ1-5; D gene ambiguous. This CDR3 has 17 amino acids. V was shortened by 0 bases and J by 4 bases, with 17 bases between the two germline ends. Germline CDR1 and CDR2: SGHNT and YYREEE (reference sequence). The CDR3 nucleotides are TGTGCCAGCAGCTTGGAAGAAATTCAGGATGGGAATCAGCCCCAGCATTTT. It encodes CASSLEEIQDGNQPQHF.

The rearrangement joins TRBV7-7 to TRBJ2-5; 7 bases map to TRBD2. Germline CDR1 reads SSHAT; CDR2 reads FNYEAQ (reference sequence). CDR3 length equals 14 residues. V trimming: 4 bases; J trimming: 1 base; junction bases outside the gene matches: 3. DNA of the CDR3: TGTGCCAGCAGCTGGGGGGGGGTCCAAGAGACCCAGTACTTC. This encodes CASSWGGVQETQYF.

The chain is built from TRBV6-1 and TRBJ2-5; TRBD1 aligns across 8 bases. The J call may be in error: the DNA end matches TRBJ2-7 better. CDR1 MNHNS and CDR2 SASEGT come from the germline V gene. There are 15 residues in the CDR3. The CDR3 loop is CASSGSGTGRYEQYF. CDR3 coding DNA: TGTGCCAGCAGTGGATCCGGGACAGGACGCTACGAGCAGTACTTC.

This chain links TRBV11-2 with TRBJ2-3; possibly TRBD1 or TRBD2 for D (5 bases each). The ends were cut back, 5 bases at V and 0 bases at J, with 12 bases in the middle. This CDR3 comprises 15 residues. Germline V lookup: CDR1 SGHAT, CDR2 FQNNGV. The CDR3 sequence is CASSPLGGSTDTQYF. Written as DNA, the CDR3 is TGTGCCAGCAGCCCCCTTGGGGGAAGCACAGATACGCAGTATTTT.

The chain couples TRBV5-1 to TRBJ1-1; TRBD1 might be the D (5 bases). The germline gives CDR1 SGHRS, CDR2 YFSETQ. This CDR3 spans 15 amino acids. V was pared by 6 bases and J by 0 bases, with 15 bases between. CDR3 DNA sequence: TGCGCCAGCAAGGCAGGGACCAACCTGAACACTGAAGCTTTCTTT. It specifies CASKAGTNLNTEAFF.

The rearrangement joins TRBV9 to TRBJ2-5; a weak D match, TRBD1 (5 bases). This CDR3 is built from 14 residues. Trimming pared 3 bases from V and 2 bases from J, leaving 11 bases between. Germline V gene data show CDR1 as SGDLS and CDR2 as YYNGEE. CDR3 DNA: TGTGCCAGCAGCGCAGGGAATGGTCAAGAGACCCAGTACTTC. Its protein product is CASSAGNGQETQYF.

V gene TRBV5-6 combines with J gene TRBJ1-4, with a possible D match to TRBD1 (5 bases). V lost 4 bases to trimming and J lost 1 base, with 17 bases between them. Germline V gene data show CDR1 as SGHDT and CDR2 as YYEEEE. This CDR3 region has 17 residues. CDR3 loop: CASSLSVGGVTNEKLFF. CDR3 bases: TGTGCCAGCAGCCTAAGTGTGGGGGGAGTAACTAATGAAAAACTGTTTTTT.

The chain has TRBV6-1 and TRBJ2-5, with D hard to call. V was cut by 2 bases and J by 1 base, with 11 bases left in between. The germline CDR1 and CDR2 sequences are MNHNS and SASEGT. The CDR3 spans 15 residues. In nucleotides, the CDR3 is TGTGCCAGCAGTGAATATAGGCAGCTCCAAGAGACCCAGTACTTC. As protein: CASSEYRQLQETQYF.

The rearrangement uses TRBV6-6 and TRBJ2-7, with TRBD2 as a possible D gene (7 bases). V lost 6 bases, J lost 0 bases, and 18 bases lay in between. CDR1 is MNHNY, CDR2 SVGAGI, per germline (reference sequence). The CDR3 consists of 16 residues. CDR3 amino acids: CASSRVLRGASYEQYF. CDR3 nucleotide sequence: TGTGCCAGCAGCCGCGTGTTACGGGGGGCCTCCTACGAGCAGTACTTC.